This TCR beta chain was recorded in a study of blood T cell repertoires in COVID-19. This CDR3 contains 14 residues. Germline lookup yields CDR1 MGHDK and CDR2 SYGVNS. Deletions cut 4 bases from V and 10 bases from J, with 20 bases between. Some clones are missing from TCRdb's copy, which holds only in-frame ones; the method was immunoSEQ multiplex PCR. The data contain 200,000 or so clones, about 83% of them singletons. The chain uses TRBV25-1 and TRBJ2-7, with TRBD2 as a possible D gene (5 bases). The sequence derives from a woman in her 70s with active or convalescent COVID-19. The sample was peripheral blood. The DNA of the CDR3 is TGTGCCAGCAGTGCCGGGAACCTAGTTCAAGGCCAGTACTTC. Protein: CASSAGNLVQGQYF.